These 3 T cell receptor beta chains were sequenced from one sample in a study of shared clonotypes between healthy human individuals. Sequencing used immunoSEQ multiplex PCR; TCRdb keeps in-frame clones, though not all of them. The sample carries roughly 1,100,000 clones, 65% to 75% recorded once. The sample comprised memory CD4+ T cells sorted from blood. Noted subset: CD45RA-negative fraction. These receptors originate from a man younger than 35 in good health.

This chain connects TRBV5-1 to TRBJ2-7; TRBD2 agrees at 13 bases. The CDR3 has 14 residues. From germline, CDR1 is SGHRS and CDR2 YFSETQ. Germline trimming cut 4 bases from V and 4 bases from J; bases unmatched to any gene: 2. CDR3 DNA sequence: TGCGCCAGCAGCCAGACTAGCGGGAGGTACGAGCAGTACTTC. As protein: CASSQTSGRYEQYF.

The chain employs TRBV25-1 and TRBJ1-3; no reliable D call. Germline V gene data show CDR1 as MGHDK and CDR2 as SYGVNS. CDR3 length: 14 amino acids. V was trimmed by 2 bases and J by 0 bases, leaving 5 bases between them. CDR3 coding DNA: TGTGCCAGCAGTGAACCATTCTCTGGAAACACCATATATTTT. Amino acids: CASSEPFSGNTIYF.

The V gene is TRBV4-1, the J gene TRBJ2-1, with D perhaps TRBD1 (5 bases). V lost 5 bases to trimming and J lost 6 bases, with 20 bases between them. Per germline, CDR1 MGHRA and CDR2 YSYEKL. CDR3 length equals 16 residues. The CDR3 DNA sequence: TGCGCCAGCAGCGTAAGCAGGGAATCTACCTCCAATGAGCAGTTCTTC. This codes for CASSVSRESTSNEQFF.